The 30 T cell receptor beta chains given below trace back to one sample, sequenced in a study of blood T cell repertoires in COVID-19. TCRdb keeps only in-frame clones here, not all; method: immunoSEQ multiplex PCR. The table lists under 450,000 clones, about 90% of them singletons. Sequenced material: PBMCs or T cells enriched from blood (not recorded which). The receptor set was obtained from a woman aged 25 to 39 who had recovered from COVID-19.

J is TRBJ2-7 and V is TRBV19, with 9 nucleotides matching TRBD1. This CDR3 is built from 14 residues. After removal of 3 bases from V and 4 bases from J, the junction contained 4 bases not matched to a gene. Germline assignment: CDR1 LNHDA and CDR2 SQIVND (reference sequence). The chain's CDR3 is CASSIPGQGYEQYF. CDR3 bases: TGTGCCAGTAGTATCCCGGGACAGGGTTACGAGCAGTACTTC.

The rearrangement joins TRBV6-5 to TRBJ1-2; perhaps TRBD1 as D (5 bases). Germline CDR1 MNHEY, CDR2 SVGAGI. This CDR3 region has 15 residues. V was clipped by 6 bases and J by 5 bases, with 19 bases between them. The CDR3 bases are TGTGCCAGCAGGGGGGGGGAGGGGCGAGCGTATGGCTACACCTTC. Protein product: CASRGGEGRAYGYTF.

The gene calls are TRBV10-3 and TRBJ1-2, with 9 bases matching TRBD1. The V and J ends lost 0 bases and 0 bases, in that order; junction bases with no gene match: 8. Per the germline V gene, CDR1 is ENHRY and CDR2 is SYGVKD. The CDR3 extends over 18 amino acids. DNA for the CDR3: TGTGCCATCAGTGAGTCGTTCGGGACAGGGATGACTAACTATGGCTACACCTTC. It yields the protein CAISESFGTGMTNYGYTF.

The rearrangement links TRBV28 to TRBJ2-1, with D tentatively TRBD2 (6 bases). With 6 bases removed from V and 5 bases from J, the gap between germline ends came to 17 bases. CDR3 length equals 15 residues. Germline CDR1 and CDR2: MDHEN and SYDVKM. This chain's CDR3 is CASSSIEGLHNEQFF. CDR3 in DNA: TGTGCCAGCAGCTCAATAGAGGGACTTCACAATGAGCAGTTCTTC.

The rearrangement links TRBV7-9 to TRBJ1-4; no reliable D call. The CDR3 has 12 residues. Per germline, CDR1 SEHNR and CDR2 FQNEAQ (reference sequence). Trimming removed 7 bases at V and 5 bases at J, with 8 bases between. As DNA, the CDR3 is TGTGCCAGCACCCAGGAAAATGAAAAACTGTTTTTT. It encodes CASTQENEKLFF.

This sequence joins TRBV30 and TRBJ2-7, with D possibly being TRBD2 (6 bases). V was trimmed by 7 bases and J by 1 base, leaving 11 bases between them. This CDR3 spans 12 amino acids. Germline-derived CDR1 and CDR2 are GTSNPN and SVGIG (reference sequence). The CDR3 nucleotides are TGTGCCTCAGGCGGGAAATCCTACGAGCAGTACTTC. This translates into CASGGKSYEQYF.

This clone was detected once. This chain uses TRBV29-1 with TRBJ1-1, with 7 positions matching TRBD1. With 7 bases clipped from V and 4 bases from J, the junction kept 9 bases outside the gene matches. The CDR3 has 13 residues. Germline V lookup: CDR1 SQVTM, CDR2 ANQGSEA. This CDR3 reads CSGNRGVSTEAFF. The CDR3 DNA sequence: TGCAGCGGCAACAGGGGAGTGAGCACTGAAGCTTTCTTT.

The chain recombines TRBV4-1 with TRBJ2-7; 11 nucleotides align to TRBD2. Germline CDR1 reads MGHRA; CDR2 reads YSYEKL. With 4 bases clipped from V and 3 bases from J, the junction kept 8 bases outside the gene matches. The CDR3 is 16 residues long. The CDR3 loop reads CASSPLVTSGVYEQYF. For the CDR3, the DNA is TGCGCCAGCAGCCCGCTGGTGACTAGCGGGGTCTACGAGCAGTACTTC.

The chain joins TRBV11-2 to TRBJ1-1; perhaps TRBD1 as D (5 bases). Germline CDR1 SGHAT, CDR2 FQNNGV. The CDR3 length is 14 residues. Trimming shortened V by 3 bases and J by 1 base, and 9 bases separated the two germline ends. The CDR3 loop reads CASSLRRGNTEAFF. The CDR3 region has the DNA TGTGCCAGCAGCTTGCGGAGGGGGAACACTGAAGCTTTCTTT.

The chain carries TRBV14 and TRBJ1-2; 11 bases align to TRBD1. CDR1 is SGHDN and CDR2 is FVKESK in the germline V gene. Losses at the gene ends were 3 bases for V and 8 bases for J; bases not matched to a gene: 2. This CDR3 has 13 amino acids. The CDR3 DNA reads TGTGCCAGCAGCCAGGACAGGGGGCTCGGCTACACCTTC. It translates to CASSQDRGLGYTF. Looking up the rest from reference TRBV14 and TRBJ1-2 gives the full variable domain: EAGVTQFPSHSVIEKGQTVTLRCDPISGHDNLYWYRRVMGKEIKFLLHFVKESKQDESGMPNNRFLAERTGGTYSTLKVQPAELEDSGVYFCASSQDRGLGYTFGSGTRLTVV.

The chain combines TRBV6-1 with TRBJ2-1; 11 bases map to TRBD2. The CDR3 totals 16 residues. With V trimmed by 2 bases and J by 7 bases, 7 bases remained unmatched. The germline CDR1 and CDR2 sequences are MNHNS and SASEGT. The CDR3 bases are TGTGCCAGCAGTGAAATTAGCGGGGGGGCAGTTAATGAGCAGTTCTTC. This gives the protein CASSEISGGAVNEQFF.

This sequence joins TRBV27 and TRBJ2-7, with D possibly being TRBD2 (6 bases). The germline CDR1 and CDR2 sequences are MNHEY and SMNVEV (reference sequence). CDR3 length: 14 residues. Trimming stripped 2 bases from V and 2 bases from J, with 10 bases between. The CDR3: CASSLAGPAYEQYF. The DNA for the CDR3 is TGTGCCAGCAGTTTAGCGGGGCCGGCCTACGAGCAGTACTTC.

This clone was seen only a few times. The V call is TRBV7-9, the J call TRBJ2-3; 8 nucleotides match TRBD2. With V trimmed by 4 bases and J by 1 base, 10 bases remained unmatched. Germline CDR1 and CDR2: SEHNR and FQNEAQ (reference sequence). This CDR3 has 17 amino acids. Here the CDR3 DNA reads TGTGCCAGCAGCTCCCAGGGAAGCGGGAGTGGCACAGATACGCAGTATTTT. Amino acids: CASSSQGSGSGTDTQYF.

Only one count was recorded for this clone. The chain has TRBV10-3 and TRBJ2-3; 7 bases agree with TRBD2. V lost 0 bases to trimming and J lost 2 bases; unmatched junction nucleotides: 2. In germline, CDR1 is ENHRY, CDR2 SYGVKD. CDR3 length equals 15 residues. The CDR3 bases are TGTGCCATCAGTGAGTCGGGGACTACCACAGATACGCAGTATTTT. It is translated as CAISESGTTTDTQYF.

This chain links TRBV13 with TRBJ1-3; 9 bases match TRBD1. The CDR3 has 16 amino acids. Per the germline V gene, CDR1 is PRHDT and CDR2 is FYEKMQ (reference sequence). The V segment lost 3 bases and the J segment 3 bases; nucleotides outside the gene matches: 6. CDR3 nucleotides: TGTGCCAGCAGCTTTGTAACAGGGGGCTTTGGAAACACCATATATTTT. As protein: CASSFVTGGFGNTIYF.

The rearrangement uses TRBV3-1 (or the pseudogene TRBV3-2) and TRBJ2-1; 8 nucleotides align to TRBD2. CDR1 is LGHDT, CDR2 YNNKEL, per germline (reference sequence). V gave up 3 bases and J gave up 3 bases; unmatched junction bases: 4. This CDR3 region has 15 residues. CDR3: CASSQRGDHYNEQFF. The DNA of the CDR3 is TGTGCCAGCAGCCAGCGGGGGGATCACTACAATGAGCAGTTCTTC.

The chain recombines TRBV5-4 with TRBJ2-3, with D possibly TRBD2 on 5 matching bases. CDR3 length: 16 amino acids. Germline CDR1 and CDR2: SGHNT and YYREEE (reference sequence). Trimming removed 3 bases from V and 2 bases from J, with 16 bases in between. CDR3: CASSSWPSAATDTQYF. The CDR3 coding sequence is TGTGCCAGCAGCTCCTGGCCCTCAGCGGCCACAGATACGCAGTATTTT.

The V gene is TRBV4-1, the J gene TRBJ1-4; D call uncertain. V dropped 0 bases and J dropped 8 bases, with 4 bases sitting between them. CDR1 is MGHRA and CDR2 is YSYEKL in the germline V gene. This CDR3 is 12 amino acids long. The CDR3 is CASSQELEKLFF. In nucleotides, the CDR3 is TGCGCCAGCAGCCAAGAGTTAGAAAAACTGTTTTTT.

V is TRBV19 and J is TRBJ2-5; 7 bases are shared with TRBD1. V was pared by 5 bases and J by 5 bases, with 11 bases of the junction left unmatched. The CDR3 loop spans 15 amino acids. The germline V gene encodes CDR1 LNHDA and CDR2 SQIVND (reference sequence). CDR3 nucleotide sequence: TGTGCCAGTAGTGCACCGGGACAGTTCGGTGAGACCCAGTACTTC. It is translated as CASSAPGQFGETQYF. The whole variable domain, remainder taken from reference TRBV19 and TRBJ2-5, is DGGITQSPKYLFRKEGQNVTLSCEQNLNHDAMYWYRQDPGQGLRLIYYSQIVNDFQKGDIAEGYSVSREKKESFPLTVTSAQKNPTAFYLCASSAPGQFGETQYFGPGTRLLVL.

The chain recombines TRBV27 with TRBJ1-1; 7 bases are a match to TRBD1. Germline CDR1 MNHEY, CDR2 SMNVEV (reference sequence). Losses at the gene ends were 2 bases for V and 7 bases for J; bases not matched to a gene: 7. CDR3 length equals 14 residues. CDR3: CASSLRSGGGEAFF. CDR3 DNA: TGTGCCAGCAGTTTACGATCAGGGGGAGGTGAAGCTTTCTTT.

The table lists this clone with a few counts. In DNA form, the CDR3 reads TGTGCCAGTAGTCTAAGTCCCGGGACAGGGATTCGGACTGAAGCTTTCTTT. The encoded protein is CASSLSPGTGIRTEAFF. The chain uses TRBV19 and TRBJ1-1; 9 bases are a match to TRBD1. V lost 5 bases, J lost 5 bases, and 15 bases stayed unmatched. This CDR3 is built from 17 residues. The germline V gene encodes CDR1 LNHDA and CDR2 SQIVND (reference sequence).

The rearrangement joins TRBV10-3 to TRBJ1-2; no clear D gene. Looked up from germline, CDR1 is ENHRY and CDR2 is SYGVKD. This CDR3 is 14 amino acids long. V dropped 2 bases and J dropped 3 bases, with 10 bases sitting between them. CDR3 amino acids: CAISENGGHYGYTF. The CDR3 region has the DNA TGTGCCATCAGTGAGAACGGCGGCCACTATGGCTACACCTTC.

In its sample, this clone was seen a few times. The chain carries TRBV3-1 (or the pseudogene TRBV3-2) and TRBJ1-2; 7 bases fit TRBD1. V lost 5 bases to trimming and J lost 13 bases; unmatched junction nucleotides: 7. This CDR3 has 11 residues. From germline, CDR1 is LGHDT and CDR2 YNNKEL (reference sequence). CDR3 nucleotides: TGTGCCAGCAGCTTAGGAGGGGGCCTCACCTTC. This sequence encodes CASSLGGGLTF.

The CDR3 DNA is TGTGCCAGCAGTATAACGGTGGGACAGTCGTATGGCTACACCTTC. Its translation: CASSITVGQSYGYTF. V and J are TRBV6-5 and TRBJ1-2, with 7 positions matching TRBD1. CDR1 is MNHEY and CDR2 is SVGAGI in the germline V gene. J lost 5 bases, V lost 5 bases, and 11 bases had no gene match. The CDR3 spans 15 residues.

This chain connects TRBV10-1 to TRBJ1-3; D is ambiguous. Trimming took off 4 bases at V and 0 bases at J, with 7 bases between the two ends. The CDR3 runs to 14 residues. Germline V lookup: CDR1 WNHNN, CDR2 SYGVQD (reference sequence). In DNA form, the CDR3 reads TGCGCCAGCAGTGTGCAGAACTCTGGAAACACCATATATTTT. Its protein product is CASSVQNSGNTIYF.

This chain joins TRBV28 and TRBJ1-1; TRBD1 agrees at 10 bases. The germline gives CDR1 MDHEN, CDR2 SYDVKM. The CDR3 covers 15 residues. V dropped 3 bases and J dropped 4; count of bases not matched to a gene: 5. In DNA, the CDR3 is TGTGCCAGCAGTTTGGGACAGGGGTTTGCCACTGAAGCTTTCTTT. This gives the protein CASSLGQGFATEAFF.

The chain links TRBV3-1 (or the pseudogene TRBV3-2) to TRBJ1-2; D remains ambiguous. The V gene's germline CDR1 is LGHDT and CDR2 YNNKEL (reference sequence). V dropped 0 bases and J dropped 4 bases, with 3 bases sitting between them. The CDR3 is made up of 12 amino acids. The CDR3 bases are TGTGCCAGCAGCCAAGATAGCTATGGCTACACCTTC. Translated, it gives CASSQDSYGYTF.

The chain carries TRBV5-5 and TRBJ1-6; 8 nucleotides agree with TRBD1. V shed 3 bases, J shed 0 bases, and the junction held 5 bases outside the gene matches. The CDR3 consists of 17 residues. Germline V gene lookup returns CDR1 SGHKS and CDR2 YYEKEE (reference sequence). The CDR3 coding sequence is TGTGCCAGCAGCTCCCGGACAGGGCTCTCCTATAATTCACCCCTCCACTTT. The encoded protein is CASSSRTGLSYNSPLHF.

This clone was recorded once. The V call is TRBV6-1, the J call TRBJ1-1; D may be TRBD1 (5 bases). Trimming left V 3 bases short and J 3 bases short, with 5 bases between. The germline V gene has CDR1 MNHNS and CDR2 SASEGT. The CDR3 is 12 amino acids. This CDR3 is CASSDRDTEAFF. The CDR3 DNA follows: TGTGCCAGCAGTGACAGGGACACTGAAGCTTTCTTT.

This clone appeared once. The chain combines TRBV24-1 with TRBJ1-5, with D perhaps TRBD1 (6 bases). Germline CDR1 reads KGHDR; CDR2 reads SFDVKD. V lost 4 bases to trimming and J lost 4 bases, with 10 bases between them. This CDR3 spans 14 amino acids. For the CDR3, the DNA is TGTGCCACCAGTGACGGACAGTTAAATCAGCCCCAGCATTTT. Protein sequence: CATSDGQLNQPQHF.